The 7 T cell receptor beta chains presented below share a single source sample, sequenced in a study of tumor-infiltrating lymphocytes in primary liver carcinoma. The researchers obtained blood RNA from unsorted whole blood and also extracted germline DNA. From roughly 0.5 ug total RNA, TCR beta cDNA was generated with a primer in the constant region. A slightly modified ARM-PCR protocol with three nested multiplex PCR rounds produced these TCR beta libraries. The two initial PCR rounds, about 9 cycles each, used TRBV1-TRBV30 forward and C-beta reverse primers. TCRdb reprocessed the multiplex PCR reads via MiXCR and lists one record per CDR3 protein. Counted here are approximately 330,000 distinct CDR3 sequences, around three fifths occurring once; the ten biggest clones make up 5.5% to 7%. The sequenced material came from peripheral blood. Every receptor here comes from a man aged 40-49 years with primary liver carcinoma and hepatitis B virus infection.

Ten or more counts support this clonotype. The chain carries TRBV14 and TRBJ2-5; possibly TRBD1 for D (6 bases). The CDR3 is made up of 14 amino acids. Trimming removed 0 bases at V and 4 bases at J, with 9 bases between. Germline CDR1 SGHDN, CDR2 FVKESK. The DNA for the CDR3 is TGTGCCAGCAGCCAAGATCGCAGGGGAGAGACCCAGTACTTC. Its protein is CASSQDRRGETQYF.

In regard to this clonotype: This clone may be a read error of a much larger clone one base away. The chain couples TRBV5-6 to TRBJ1-1; D call uncertain. The CDR3 runs to 12 residues. Looked up from germline, CDR1 is SGHDT and CDR2 is YYEEEE. CDR3 nucleotides: TGTGCCAGCAGCTTACCAGGAACTGAAGCTTCCTTT. This encodes CASSLPGTEASF. Full variable domain (outside the CDR3, taken from reference TRBV5-6 and TRBJ1-1): DAGVTQSPTHLIKTRGQQVTLRCSPKSGHDTVSWYQQALGQGPQFIFQYYEEEERQRGNFPDRFSGHQFPNYSSELNVNALLLGDSALYLCASSLPGTEASFGQGTRLTVV.

A note on this clonotype: A much more abundant neighbour one base away suggests this may be a read error. The V call is TRBV10-3, the J call TRBJ2-7, with 11 bases matching TRBD2. Trimming removed 8 bases from V and 6 bases from J; junction bases left unmatched: 9. This CDR3 comprises 14 residues. CDR1 is ENHRY and CDR2 is SYGVKD in the germline V gene. CDR3 sequence reads: CAIGGLAGSREQYF. The CDR3 DNA sequence: TGTGCCATCGGTGGACTAGCGGGCAGTCGCGAGCAGTACTTC.

About this clonotype: This CDR3 is missing its conserved last phenylalanine or tryptophan, likely due to a read error. The V and J genes are TRBV29-1 and TRBJ2-5; possibly TRBD1 for D (6 bases). The CDR3 loop spans 11 amino acids. From germline, CDR1 is SQVTM and CDR2 ANQGSEA. CDR3 sequence: CNATGKETQYL. The CDR3 nucleotides read TGCAACGCCACAGGGAAAGAGACCCAGTACCTC.

About this clonotype itself: Just one base apart from a much larger clone, this may be a read error. The gene calls are TRBV12-3 or TRBV12-4 and TRBJ2-2, with TRBD1 as a possible D gene (5 bases). The CDR3 runs 13 residues. Written as DNA, the CDR3 is TGTGCCGGCAGTAAGACAGCTACCGGGGAGCTGTTTTTT. Its protein is CAGSKTATGELFF.

On this clonotype itself: The junction shows a germline mismatch at one end, possibly a read error. The J gene is TRBJ2-1, the V gene TRBV6-6, with 7 bases lining up with TRBD2. The CDR3 extends over 18 amino acids. CDR1 MNHNY and CDR2 SVGAGI come from the germline V gene (reference sequence). CDR3 sequence: CASSPGSSGVLTYNEQFF. CDR3 in DNA: TGCGCCAGCAGTCCGGGATCTAGCGGCGTCTTGACCTACAATGAGCAGTTCTTC.

The chain is built from TRBV28 and TRBJ2-7, with 7 bases fitting TRBD2. Germline V lookup: CDR1 MDHEN, CDR2 SYDVKM. The CDR3 length is 14 residues. The trim removed 7 bases at V and 4 bases at J, leaving 10 bases unmatched. CDR3 nucleotides: TGTGCCAGCACCCGCGGGAGTTTGAGGTACGAGCAGTACTTC. It yields the protein CASTRGSLRYEQYF.